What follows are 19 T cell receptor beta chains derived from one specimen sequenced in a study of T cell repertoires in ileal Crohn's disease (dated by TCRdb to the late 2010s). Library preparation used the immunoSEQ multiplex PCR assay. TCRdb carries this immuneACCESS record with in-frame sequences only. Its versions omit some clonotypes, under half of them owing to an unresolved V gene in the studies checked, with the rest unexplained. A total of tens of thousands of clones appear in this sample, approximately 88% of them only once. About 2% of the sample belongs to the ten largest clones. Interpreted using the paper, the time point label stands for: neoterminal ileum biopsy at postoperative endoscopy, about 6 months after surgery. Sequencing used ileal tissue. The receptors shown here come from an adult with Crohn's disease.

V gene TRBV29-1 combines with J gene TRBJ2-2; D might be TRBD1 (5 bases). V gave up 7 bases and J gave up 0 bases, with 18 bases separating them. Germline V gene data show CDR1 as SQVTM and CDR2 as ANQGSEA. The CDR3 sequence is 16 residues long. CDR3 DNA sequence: TGCAGCGCTCTAACCCCCCAGGGATCGAACACCGGGGAGCTGTTTTTT. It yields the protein CSALTPQGSNTGELFF.

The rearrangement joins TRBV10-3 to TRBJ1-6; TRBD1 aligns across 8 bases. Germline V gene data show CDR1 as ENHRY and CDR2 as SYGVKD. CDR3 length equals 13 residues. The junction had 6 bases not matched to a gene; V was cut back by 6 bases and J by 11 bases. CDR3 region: CAIRQGQDAPLHF. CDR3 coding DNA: TGTGCCATCAGGCAGGGACAGGACGCACCCCTCCACTTT.

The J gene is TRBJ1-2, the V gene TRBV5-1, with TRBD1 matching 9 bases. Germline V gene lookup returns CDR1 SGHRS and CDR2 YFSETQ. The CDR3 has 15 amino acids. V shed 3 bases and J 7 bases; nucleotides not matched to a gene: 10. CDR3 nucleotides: TGCGCCAGCAGCTCTAATCCGGGACAGGGTACTGGCTACACCTTC. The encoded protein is CASSSNPGQGTGYTF.

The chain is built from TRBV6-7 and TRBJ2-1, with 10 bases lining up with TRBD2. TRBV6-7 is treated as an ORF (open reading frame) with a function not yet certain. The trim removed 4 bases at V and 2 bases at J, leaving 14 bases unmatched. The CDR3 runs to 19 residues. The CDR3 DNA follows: TGTGCCAGCAGTTCCCTGACTAGCGGGCCTGCCGTTACCTACAATGAGCAGTTCTTC. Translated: CASSSLTSGPAVTYNEQFF.

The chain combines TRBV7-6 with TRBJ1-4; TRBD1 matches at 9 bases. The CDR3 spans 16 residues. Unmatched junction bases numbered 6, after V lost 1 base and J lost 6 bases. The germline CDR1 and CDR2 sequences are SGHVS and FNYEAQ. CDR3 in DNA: TGTGCCAGCAGCTTAGTCCTGGGACAGGGATATGAAAAACTGTTTTTT. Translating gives CASSLVLGQGYEKLFF.

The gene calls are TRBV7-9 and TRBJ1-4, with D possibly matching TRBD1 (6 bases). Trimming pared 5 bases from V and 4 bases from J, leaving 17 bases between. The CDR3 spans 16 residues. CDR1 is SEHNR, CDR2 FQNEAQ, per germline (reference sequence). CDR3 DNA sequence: TGTGCCAGCAGCCGACCTTGGACAGCTGATAATGAAAAACTGTTTTTT. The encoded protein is CASSRPWTADNEKLFF. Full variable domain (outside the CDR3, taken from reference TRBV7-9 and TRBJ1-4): DTGVSQNPRHKITKRGQNVTFRCDPISEHNRLYWYRQTLGQGPEFLTYFQNEAQLEKSRLLSDRFSAERPKGSFSTLEIQRTEQGDSAMYLCASSRPWTADNEKLFFGSGTQLSVL.

Here the CDR3 reads CASSYAGRGTEAFF. Written as DNA, the CDR3 is TGTGCCAGCAGTTACGCGGGTCGGGGGACTGAAGCTTTCTTT. The rearrangement uses TRBV27 and TRBJ1-1, with a possible D match to TRBD1 (5 bases). The CDR3 loop spans 14 amino acids. V lost 4 bases and J 5 bases, leaving 14 bases between the germline ends. From germline, CDR1 is MNHEY and CDR2 SMNVEV (reference sequence).

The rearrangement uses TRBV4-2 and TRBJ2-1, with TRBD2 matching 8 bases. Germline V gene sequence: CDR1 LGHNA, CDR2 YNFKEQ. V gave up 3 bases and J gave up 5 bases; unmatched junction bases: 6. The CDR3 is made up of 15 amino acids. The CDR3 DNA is TGTGCCAGCAGCCACATAGCGGGGTTGAACAATGAGCAGTTCTTC. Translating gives CASSHIAGLNNEQFF.

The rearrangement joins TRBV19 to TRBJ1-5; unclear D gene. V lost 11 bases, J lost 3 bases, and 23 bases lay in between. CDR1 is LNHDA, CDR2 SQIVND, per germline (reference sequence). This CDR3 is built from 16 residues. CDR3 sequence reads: CAVKIAQLLYNQPQHF. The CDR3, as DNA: TGTGCCGTAAAAATTGCGCAACTCCTCTACAATCAGCCCCAGCATTTT. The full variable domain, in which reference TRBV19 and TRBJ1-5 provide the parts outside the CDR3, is DGGITQSPKYLFRKEGQNVTLSCEQNLNHDAMYWYRQDPGQGLRLIYYSQIVNDFQKGDIAEGYSVSREKKESFPLTVTSAQKNPTAFYLCAVKIAQLLYNQPQHFGDGTRLSIL.

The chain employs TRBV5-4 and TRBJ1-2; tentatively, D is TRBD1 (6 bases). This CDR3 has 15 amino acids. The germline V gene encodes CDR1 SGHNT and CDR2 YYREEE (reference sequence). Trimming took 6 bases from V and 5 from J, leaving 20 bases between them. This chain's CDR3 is CASNSRDKTEYGYTF. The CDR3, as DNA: TGTGCCAGCAACTCGAGGGACAAGACCGAATATGGCTACACCTTC.

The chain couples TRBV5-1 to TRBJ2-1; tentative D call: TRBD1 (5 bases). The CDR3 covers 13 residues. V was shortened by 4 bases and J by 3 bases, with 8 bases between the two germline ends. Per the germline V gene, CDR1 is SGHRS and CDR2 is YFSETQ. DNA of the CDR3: TGCGCCAGCAGCCAGACAGTCTACAATGAGCAGTTCTTC. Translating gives CASSQTVYNEQFF.

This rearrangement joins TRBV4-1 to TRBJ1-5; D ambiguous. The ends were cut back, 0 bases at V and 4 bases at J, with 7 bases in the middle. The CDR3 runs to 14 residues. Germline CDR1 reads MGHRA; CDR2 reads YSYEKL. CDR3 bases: TGCGCCAGCAGCCAAGATTCGACAAATCAGCCCCAGCATTTT. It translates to CASSQDSTNQPQHF.

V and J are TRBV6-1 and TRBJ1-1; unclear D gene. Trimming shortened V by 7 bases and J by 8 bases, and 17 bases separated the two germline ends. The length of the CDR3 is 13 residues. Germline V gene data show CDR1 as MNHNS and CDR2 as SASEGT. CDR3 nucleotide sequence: TGTGCCAGCAAGATCGGGTCAGATACCGAAGCTTTCTTT. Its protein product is CASKIGSDTEAFF.

The DNA of the CDR3 is TGTGCCAGCAGCTGGACGGGGGAGGCAGGCAATCAGCCCCAGCATTTT. This gives the protein CASSWTGEAGNQPQHF. V is TRBV6-6 and J is TRBJ1-5; perhaps TRBD1 as D (5 bases). The germline V and J ends were trimmed by 6 bases and 2 bases, with 17 bases remaining between them. CDR3 size: 16 residues. CDR1 MNHNY and CDR2 SVGAGI come from the germline V gene (reference sequence).

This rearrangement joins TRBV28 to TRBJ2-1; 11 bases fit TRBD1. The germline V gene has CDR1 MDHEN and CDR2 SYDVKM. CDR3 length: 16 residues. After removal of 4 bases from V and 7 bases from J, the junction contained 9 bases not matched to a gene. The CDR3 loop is CASSSPGTGGMNEQFF. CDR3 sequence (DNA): TGTGCCAGCAGTTCGCCTGGGACAGGGGGGATGAATGAGCAGTTCTTC.

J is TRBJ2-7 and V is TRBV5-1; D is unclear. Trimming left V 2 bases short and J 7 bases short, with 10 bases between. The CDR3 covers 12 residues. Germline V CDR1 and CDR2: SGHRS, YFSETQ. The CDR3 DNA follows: TGCGCCAGCAGCTTAGGTTTCGGAGAGCAGTACGTC. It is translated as CASSLGFGEQYV.

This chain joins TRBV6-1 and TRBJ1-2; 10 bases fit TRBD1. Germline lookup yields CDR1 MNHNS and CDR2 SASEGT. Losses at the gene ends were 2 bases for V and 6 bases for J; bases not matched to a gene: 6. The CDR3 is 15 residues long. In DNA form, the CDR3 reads TGTGCCAGCAGTGAATTCTGGGACAGGGGAAATGGCTACACCTTC. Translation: CASSEFWDRGNGYTF.

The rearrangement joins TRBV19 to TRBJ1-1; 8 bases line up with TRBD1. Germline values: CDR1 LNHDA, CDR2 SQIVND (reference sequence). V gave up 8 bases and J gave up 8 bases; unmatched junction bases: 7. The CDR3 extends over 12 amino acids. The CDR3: CASDDRGPEAFF. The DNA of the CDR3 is TGTGCCAGTGACGACAGGGGTCCCGAAGCTTTCTTT.

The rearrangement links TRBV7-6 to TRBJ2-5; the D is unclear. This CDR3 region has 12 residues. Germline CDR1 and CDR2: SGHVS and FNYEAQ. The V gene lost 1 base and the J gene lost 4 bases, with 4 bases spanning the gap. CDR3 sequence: CASSLVSETQYF. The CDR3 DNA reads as TGTGCCAGCAGCTTAGTATCAGAGACCCAGTACTTC.